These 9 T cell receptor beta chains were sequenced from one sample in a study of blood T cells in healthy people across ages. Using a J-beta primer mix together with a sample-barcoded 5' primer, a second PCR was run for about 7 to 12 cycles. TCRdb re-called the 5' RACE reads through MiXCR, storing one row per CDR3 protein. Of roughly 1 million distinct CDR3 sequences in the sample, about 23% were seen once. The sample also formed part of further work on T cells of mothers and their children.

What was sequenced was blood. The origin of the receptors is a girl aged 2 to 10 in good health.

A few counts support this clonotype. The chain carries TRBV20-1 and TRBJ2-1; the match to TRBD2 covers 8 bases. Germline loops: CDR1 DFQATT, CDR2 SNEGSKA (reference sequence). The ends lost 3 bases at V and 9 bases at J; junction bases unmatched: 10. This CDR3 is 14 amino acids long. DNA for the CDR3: TGCAGTGCTAGGAAAACTAGCGGATCACCTGAGCAGTTCTTC. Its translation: CSARKTSGSPEQFF.

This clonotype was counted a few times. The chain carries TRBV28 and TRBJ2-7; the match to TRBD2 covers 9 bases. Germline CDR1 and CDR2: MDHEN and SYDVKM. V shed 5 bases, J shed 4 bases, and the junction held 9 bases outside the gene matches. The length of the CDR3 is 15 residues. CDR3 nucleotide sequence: TGTGCCAGCAGTATAACTAGCGGGCCCGCGTACGAGCAGTACTTC. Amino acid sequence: CASSITSGPAYEQYF. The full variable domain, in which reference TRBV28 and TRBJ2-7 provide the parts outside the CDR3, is DVKVTQSSRYLVKRTGEKVFLECVQDMDHENMFWYRQDPGLGLRLIYFSYDVKMKEKGDIPEGYSVSREKKERFSLILESASTNQTSMYLCASSITSGPAYEQYFGPGTRLTVT.

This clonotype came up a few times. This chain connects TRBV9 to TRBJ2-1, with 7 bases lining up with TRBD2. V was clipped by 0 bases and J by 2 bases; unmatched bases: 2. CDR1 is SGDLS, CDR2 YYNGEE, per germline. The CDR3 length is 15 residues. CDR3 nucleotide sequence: TGTGCCAGCAGCGTAGGAGGGAGGGCCTACAATGAGCAGTTCTTC. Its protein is CASSVGGRAYNEQFF.

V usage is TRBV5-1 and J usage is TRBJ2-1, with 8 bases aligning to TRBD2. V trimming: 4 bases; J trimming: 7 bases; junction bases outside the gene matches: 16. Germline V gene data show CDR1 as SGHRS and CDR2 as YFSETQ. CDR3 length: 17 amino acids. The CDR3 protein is CASSPQILTGGLNEQFF. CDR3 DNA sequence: TGCGCCAGCAGCCCCCAGATCCTTACGGGGGGGCTAAATGAGCAGTTCTTC.

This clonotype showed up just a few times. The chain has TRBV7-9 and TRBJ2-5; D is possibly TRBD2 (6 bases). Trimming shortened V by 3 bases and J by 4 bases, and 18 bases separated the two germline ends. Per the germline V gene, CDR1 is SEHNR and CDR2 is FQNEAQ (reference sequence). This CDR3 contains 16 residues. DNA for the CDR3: TGTGCCAGCAGCTTTATCGTTAAAGCGGGCCTAGAGACCCAGTACTTC. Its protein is CASSFIVKAGLETQYF.

DNA of the CDR3: TGTGCCAGCAGTGAAGCGCAGCTAGCGGCCTCCTACAATGAGCAGTTCTTC. Translated, it gives CASSEAQLAASYNEQFF. The chain employs TRBV2 and TRBJ2-1; TRBD2 matches 7 bases. Unmatched junction bases numbered 5, after V lost 0 bases and J lost 0 bases. The germline V gene has CDR1 SNHLY and CDR2 FYNNEI. The CDR3 is made up of 17 amino acids.

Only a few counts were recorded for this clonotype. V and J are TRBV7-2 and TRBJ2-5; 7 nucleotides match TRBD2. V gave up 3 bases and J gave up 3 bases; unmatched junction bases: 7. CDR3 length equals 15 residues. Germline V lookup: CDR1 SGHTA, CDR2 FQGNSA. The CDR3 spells CASSFPPGGEETQYF. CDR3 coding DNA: TGTGCCAGCAGCTTCCCCCCGGGAGGAGAAGAGACCCAGTACTTC. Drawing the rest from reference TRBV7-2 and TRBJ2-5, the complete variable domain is GAGVSQSPSNKVTEKGKDVELRCDPISGHTALYWYRQSLGQGLEFLIYFQGNSAPDKSGLPSDRFSAERTGGSVSTLTIQRTQQEDSAVYLCASSFPPGGEETQYFGPGTRLLVL.

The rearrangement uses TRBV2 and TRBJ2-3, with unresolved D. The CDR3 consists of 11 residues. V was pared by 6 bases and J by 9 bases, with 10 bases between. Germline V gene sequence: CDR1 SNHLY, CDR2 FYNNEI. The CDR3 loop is CASSQKYTQYF. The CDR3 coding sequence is TGTGCCAGCAGCCAAAAGTACACGCAGTATTTT.

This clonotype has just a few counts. Written as DNA, the CDR3 is TGTGCCAGCAGTTTACCGACAGGGGGGGTTTACGAGCAGTACTTC. It translates to CASSLPTGGVYEQYF. The chain uses TRBV12-3 or TRBV12-4 and TRBJ2-5; 9 bases map to TRBD1. Matching the DNA end better, TRBJ2-7 makes the J call doubtful. CDR3 length: 15 residues.